Listed here is a single T cell receptor (beta chain). This entry belongs to a study of blood T cell repertoires in COVID-19. Germline trimming cut 4 bases from V and 4 bases from J; bases unmatched to any gene: 10. This CDR3 is 16 amino acids long. CDR1 and CDR2 from the germline V gene are SGHVS and FNYEAQ. No more than 2 weeks before study entry, exposed participants had met a case of COVID-19. Profiling relied on immunoSEQ multiplex PCR, and the TCRdb table lists in-frame clones only, not all of them. The data hold 270,000 or so clones, with 85% observed a single time. Sequenced material: PBMCs or T cells enriched from blood (not recorded which). The chain employs TRBV7-6 and TRBJ2-5; 9 nucleotides match TRBD1. This TCR derives from a woman between 45 and 60 years old who had been exposed to COVID-19. DNA of the CDR3: TGTGCCAGCAGCTCCGCCGGGACAGGGTTGGGAGAGACCCAGTACTTC. It codes for CASSSAGTGLGETQYF. The full variable domain, its missing parts supplied by reference TRBV7-6 and TRBJ2-5, is GAGVSQSPRYKVTKRGQDVALRCDPISGHVSLYWYRQALGQGPEFLTYFNYEAQQDKSGLPNDRFSAERPEGSISTLTIQRTEQRDSAMYRCASSSAGTGLGETQYFGPGTRLLVL.